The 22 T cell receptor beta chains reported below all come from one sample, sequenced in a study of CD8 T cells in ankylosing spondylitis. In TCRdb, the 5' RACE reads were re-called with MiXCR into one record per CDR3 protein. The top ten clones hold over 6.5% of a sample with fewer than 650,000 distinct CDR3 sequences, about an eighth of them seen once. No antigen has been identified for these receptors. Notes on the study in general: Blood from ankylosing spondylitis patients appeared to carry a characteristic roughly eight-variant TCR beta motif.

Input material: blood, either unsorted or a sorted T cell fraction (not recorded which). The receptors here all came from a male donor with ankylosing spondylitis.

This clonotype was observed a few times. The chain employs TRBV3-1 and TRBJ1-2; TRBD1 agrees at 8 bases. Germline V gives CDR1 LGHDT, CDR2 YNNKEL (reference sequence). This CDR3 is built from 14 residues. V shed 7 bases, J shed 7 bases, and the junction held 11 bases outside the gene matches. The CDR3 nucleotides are TGTGCCAGCAACACCCATGACAGGGGAAGTGGCTACACCTTC. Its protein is CASNTHDRGSGYTF.

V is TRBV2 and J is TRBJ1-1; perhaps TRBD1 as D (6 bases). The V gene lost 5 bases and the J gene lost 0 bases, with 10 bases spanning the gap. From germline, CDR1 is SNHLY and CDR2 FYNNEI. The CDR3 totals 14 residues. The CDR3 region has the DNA TGTGCCAGCAGTACCGGACAGATGAACACTGAAGCTTTCTTT. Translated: CASSTGQMNTEAFF.

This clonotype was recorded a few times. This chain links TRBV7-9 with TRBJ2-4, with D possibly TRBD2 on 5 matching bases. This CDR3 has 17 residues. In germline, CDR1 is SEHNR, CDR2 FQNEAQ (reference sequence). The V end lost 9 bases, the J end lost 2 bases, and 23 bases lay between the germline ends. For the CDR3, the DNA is TGTGCCAGTCTTGAGATTGGGGAGTTAAATCCCAAAAACATTCAGTACTTC. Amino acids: CASLEIGELNPKNIQYF.

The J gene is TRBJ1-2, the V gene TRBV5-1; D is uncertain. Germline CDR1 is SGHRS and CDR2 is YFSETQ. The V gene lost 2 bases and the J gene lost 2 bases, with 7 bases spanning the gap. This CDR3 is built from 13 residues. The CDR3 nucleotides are TGCGCCAGCAGCTTTAAAGAAAACTATGGCTACACCTTC. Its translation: CASSFKENYGYTF.

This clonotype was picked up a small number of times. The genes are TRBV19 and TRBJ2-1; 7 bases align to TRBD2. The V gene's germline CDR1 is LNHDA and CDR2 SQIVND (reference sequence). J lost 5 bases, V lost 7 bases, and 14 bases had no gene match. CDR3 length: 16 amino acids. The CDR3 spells CASTKYMSSGDNEQFF. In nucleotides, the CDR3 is TGTGCCAGTACCAAATACATGTCTAGCGGAGACAATGAGCAGTTCTTC. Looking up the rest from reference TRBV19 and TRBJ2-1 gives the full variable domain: DGGITQSPKYLFRKEGQNVTLSCEQNLNHDAMYWYRQDPGQGLRLIYYSQIVNDFQKGDIAEGYSVSREKKESFPLTVTSAQKNPTAFYLCASTKYMSSGDNEQFFGPGTRLTVL.

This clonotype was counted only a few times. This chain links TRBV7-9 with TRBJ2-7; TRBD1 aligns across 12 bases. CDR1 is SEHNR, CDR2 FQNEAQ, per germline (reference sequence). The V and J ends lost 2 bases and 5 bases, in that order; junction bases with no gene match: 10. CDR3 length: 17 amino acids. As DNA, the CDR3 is TGTGCCAGCAGCTTATTAAGAGGGACAGGGGGCTTCGACGAGCAGTACTTC. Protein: CASSLLRGTGGFDEQYF.

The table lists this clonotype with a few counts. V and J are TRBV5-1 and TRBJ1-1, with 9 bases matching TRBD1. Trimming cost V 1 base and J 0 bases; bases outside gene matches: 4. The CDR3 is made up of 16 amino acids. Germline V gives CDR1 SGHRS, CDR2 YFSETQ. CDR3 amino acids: CASSLRTGVMNTEAFF. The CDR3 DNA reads TGCGCCAGCAGCTTGAGGACAGGGGTCATGAACACTGAAGCTTTCTTT.

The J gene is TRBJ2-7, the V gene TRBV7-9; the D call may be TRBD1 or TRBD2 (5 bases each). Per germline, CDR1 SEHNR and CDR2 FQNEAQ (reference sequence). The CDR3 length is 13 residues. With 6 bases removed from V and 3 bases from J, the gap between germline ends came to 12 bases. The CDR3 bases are TGTGCCAGCAGTCGGGACGGACACTACGAGCAGTACGTC. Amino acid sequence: CASSRDGHYEQYV.

Here the CDR3 reads CASSPPGDHNEQFF. CDR3 bases: TGTGCCAGCTCACCCCCAGGGGACCACAATGAGCAGTTCTTC. The chain joins TRBV18 to TRBJ2-1; possibly TRBD1 for D (6 bases). Trimming took 3 bases from V and 5 from J, leaving 11 bases between them. Germline CDR1 is KGHSH and CDR2 is LQKENI. This CDR3 is 14 amino acids long.

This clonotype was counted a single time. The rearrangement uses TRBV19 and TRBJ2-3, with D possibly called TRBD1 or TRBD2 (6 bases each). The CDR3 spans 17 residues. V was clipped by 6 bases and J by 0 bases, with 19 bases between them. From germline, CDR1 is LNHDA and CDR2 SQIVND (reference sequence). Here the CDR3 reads CASSHLRGASSTDTQYF. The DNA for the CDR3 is TGTGCCAGTAGCCATTTGAGGGGGGCATCTAGCACAGATACGCAGTATTTT.

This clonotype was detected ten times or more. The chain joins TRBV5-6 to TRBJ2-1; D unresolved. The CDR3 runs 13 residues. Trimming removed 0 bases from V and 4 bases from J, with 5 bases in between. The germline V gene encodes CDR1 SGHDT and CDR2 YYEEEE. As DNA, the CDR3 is TGTGCCAGCAGCTTGGGGATATACAATGAGCAGTTCTTC. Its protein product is CASSLGIYNEQFF.

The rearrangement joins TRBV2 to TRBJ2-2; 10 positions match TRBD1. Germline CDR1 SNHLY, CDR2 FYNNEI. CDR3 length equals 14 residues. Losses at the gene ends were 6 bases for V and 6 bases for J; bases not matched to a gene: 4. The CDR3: CASRGTGAAGELFF. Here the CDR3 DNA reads TGTGCCAGCAGAGGGACAGGGGCAGCCGGGGAGCTGTTTTTT.

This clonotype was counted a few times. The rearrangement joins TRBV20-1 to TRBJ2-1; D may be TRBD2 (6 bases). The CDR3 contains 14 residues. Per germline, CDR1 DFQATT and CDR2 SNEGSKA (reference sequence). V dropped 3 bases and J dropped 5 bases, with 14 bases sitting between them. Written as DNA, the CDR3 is TGCAGTGCTAGCCCGGGACTCCAAAACAATGAGCAGTTCTTC. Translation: CSASPGLQNNEQFF.

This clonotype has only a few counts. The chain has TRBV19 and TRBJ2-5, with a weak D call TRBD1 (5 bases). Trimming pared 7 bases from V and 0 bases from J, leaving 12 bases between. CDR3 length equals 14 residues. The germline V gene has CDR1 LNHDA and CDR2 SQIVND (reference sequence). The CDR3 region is CASTPRRDQETQYF. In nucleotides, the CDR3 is TGTGCCAGTACCCCCCGCAGGGACCAAGAGACCCAGTACTTC.

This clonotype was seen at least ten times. In DNA, the CDR3 is TGTGCCACCAGTACTAGAACGAACACCGGGGAGCTGTTTTTT. Translated: CATSTRTNTGELFF. The chain couples TRBV24-1 to TRBJ2-2; a possible D gene is TRBD2 (5 bases). Per the germline V gene, CDR1 is KGHDR and CDR2 is SFDVKD. Trimming removed 6 bases from V and 0 bases from J, with 7 bases in between. The CDR3 contains 14 residues.

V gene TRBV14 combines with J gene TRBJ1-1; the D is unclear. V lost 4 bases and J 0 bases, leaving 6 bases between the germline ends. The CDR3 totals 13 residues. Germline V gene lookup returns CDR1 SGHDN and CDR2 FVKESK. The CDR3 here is CASSRSMNTEAFF. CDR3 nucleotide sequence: TGTGCCAGCAGCCGTAGTATGAACACTGAAGCTTTCTTT.

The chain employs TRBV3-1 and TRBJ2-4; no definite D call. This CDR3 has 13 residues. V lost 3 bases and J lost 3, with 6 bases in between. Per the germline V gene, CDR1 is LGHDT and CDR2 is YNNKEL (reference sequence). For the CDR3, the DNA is TGTGCCAGCAGCCATTGGGACAAAAACATTCAGTACTTC. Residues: CASSHWDKNIQYF.

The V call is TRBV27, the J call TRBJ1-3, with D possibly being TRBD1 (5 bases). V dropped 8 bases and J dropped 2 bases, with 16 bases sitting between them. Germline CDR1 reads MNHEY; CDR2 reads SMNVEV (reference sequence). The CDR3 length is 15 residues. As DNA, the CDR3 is TGTGCCAGCCCTGGTGTGGGGACGACTGGAAACACCATATATTTT. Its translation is CASPGVGTTGNTIYF.

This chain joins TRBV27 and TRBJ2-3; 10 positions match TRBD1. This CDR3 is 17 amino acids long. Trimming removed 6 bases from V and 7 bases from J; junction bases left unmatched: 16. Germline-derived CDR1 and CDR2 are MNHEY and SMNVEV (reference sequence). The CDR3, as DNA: TGTGCCAGCAGGACAAAAGGGTTGGACAGGGGGAGGAATACGCAGTATTTT. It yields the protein CASRTKGLDRGRNTQYF.

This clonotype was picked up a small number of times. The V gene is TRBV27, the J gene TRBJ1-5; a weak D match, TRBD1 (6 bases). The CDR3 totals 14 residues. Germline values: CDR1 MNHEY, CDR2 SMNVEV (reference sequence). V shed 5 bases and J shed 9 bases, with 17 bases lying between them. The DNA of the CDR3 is TGTGCCAGCAGTACCGACAGGACTCGGGGGCCCCAGCATTTT. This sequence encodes CASSTDRTRGPQHF.

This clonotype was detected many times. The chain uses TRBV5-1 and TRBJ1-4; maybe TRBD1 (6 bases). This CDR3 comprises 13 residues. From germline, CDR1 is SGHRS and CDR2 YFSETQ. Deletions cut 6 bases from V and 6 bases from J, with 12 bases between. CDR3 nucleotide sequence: TGCGCCAGCACCGACAGGAAGGATGAAAAACTGTTTTTT. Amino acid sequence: CASTDRKDEKLFF.

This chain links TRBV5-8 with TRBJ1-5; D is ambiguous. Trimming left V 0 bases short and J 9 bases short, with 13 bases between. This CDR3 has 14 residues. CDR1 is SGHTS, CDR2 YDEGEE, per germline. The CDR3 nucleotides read TGTGCCAGCAGCTTGGCCGGCAGCTCGAGGCCCCAGCATTTT. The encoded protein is CASSLAGSSRPQHF.